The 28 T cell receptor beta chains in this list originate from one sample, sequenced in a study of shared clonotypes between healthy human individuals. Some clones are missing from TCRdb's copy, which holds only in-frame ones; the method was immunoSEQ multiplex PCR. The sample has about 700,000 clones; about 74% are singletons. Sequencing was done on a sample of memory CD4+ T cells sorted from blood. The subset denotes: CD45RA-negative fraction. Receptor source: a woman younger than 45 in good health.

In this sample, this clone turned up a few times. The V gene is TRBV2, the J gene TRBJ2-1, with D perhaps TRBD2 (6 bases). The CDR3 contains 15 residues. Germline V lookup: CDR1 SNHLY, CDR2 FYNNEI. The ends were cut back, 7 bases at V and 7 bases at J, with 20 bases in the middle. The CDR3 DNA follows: TGTGCCAGCAACCGACTGGTAGCGGCCCCTAATGAGCAGTTCTTC. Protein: CASNRLVAAPNEQFF.

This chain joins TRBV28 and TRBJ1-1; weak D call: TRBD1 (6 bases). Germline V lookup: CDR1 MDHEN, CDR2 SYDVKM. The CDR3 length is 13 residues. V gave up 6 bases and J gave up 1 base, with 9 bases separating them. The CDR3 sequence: CASSRGENTEAFF. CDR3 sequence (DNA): TGTGCCAGCAGCAGGGGCGAGAACACTGAAGCTTTCTTT.

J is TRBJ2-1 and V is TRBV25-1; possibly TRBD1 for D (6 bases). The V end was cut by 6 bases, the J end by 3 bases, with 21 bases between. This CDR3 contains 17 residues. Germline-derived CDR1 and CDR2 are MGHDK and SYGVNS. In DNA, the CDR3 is TGTGCCAGCAGAAGCCCCCCAGGGGCTAGCATCTACAATGAGCAGTTCTTC. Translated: CASRSPPGASIYNEQFF.

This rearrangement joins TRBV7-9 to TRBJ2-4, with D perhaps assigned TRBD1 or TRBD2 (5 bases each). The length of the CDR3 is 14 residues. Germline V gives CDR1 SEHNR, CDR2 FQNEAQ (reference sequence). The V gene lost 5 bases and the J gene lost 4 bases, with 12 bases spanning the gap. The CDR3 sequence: CASSPDGGKNIQYF. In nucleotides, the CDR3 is TGTGCCAGCAGCCCAGATGGGGGAAAAAACATTCAGTACTTC.

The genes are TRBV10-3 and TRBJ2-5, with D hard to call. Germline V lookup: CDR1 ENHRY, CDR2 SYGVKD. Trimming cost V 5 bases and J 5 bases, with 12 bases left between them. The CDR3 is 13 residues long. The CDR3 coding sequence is TGTGCCATCAGTACCCGCGACCTGGAGACCCAGTACTTC. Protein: CAISTRDLETQYF.

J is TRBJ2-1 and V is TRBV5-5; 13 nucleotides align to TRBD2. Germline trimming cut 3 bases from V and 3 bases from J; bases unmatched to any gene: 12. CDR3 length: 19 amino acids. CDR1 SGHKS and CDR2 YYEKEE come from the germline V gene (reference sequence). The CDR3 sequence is CASSWRGPGLAGSYNEQFF. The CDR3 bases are TGTGCCAGCAGCTGGAGGGGTCCGGGACTAGCGGGGAGCTACAATGAGCAGTTCTTC.

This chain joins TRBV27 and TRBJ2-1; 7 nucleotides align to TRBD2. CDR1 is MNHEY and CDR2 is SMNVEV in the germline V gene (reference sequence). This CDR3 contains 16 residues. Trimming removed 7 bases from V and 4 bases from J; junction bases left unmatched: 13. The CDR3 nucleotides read TGTGCCAGCACCATGGCGGCGGGAGTGTCTTACAATGAGCAGTTCTTC. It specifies CASTMAAGVSYNEQFF.

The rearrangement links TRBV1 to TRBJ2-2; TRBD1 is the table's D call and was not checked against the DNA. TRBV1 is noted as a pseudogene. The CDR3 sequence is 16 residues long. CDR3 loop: CTSRDRQGPKTGELFF. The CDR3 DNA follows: TGCACCAGCAGGGATCGGCAGGGGCCTAAAACCGGGGAGCTGTTTTTT.

The CDR3, as DNA: TGTGCCAGTAGTGCCCGAGGGACAGGGCCCCAGCCCCAGCATTTT. Protein sequence: CASSARGTGPQPQHF. This sequence joins TRBV19 and TRBJ1-5, with TRBD1 identical over 9 bases. The CDR3 sequence is 15 residues long. Germline trimming cut 5 bases from V and 7 bases from J; bases unmatched to any gene: 9. Germline assignment: CDR1 LNHDA and CDR2 SQIVND (reference sequence). The full variable domain, in which reference TRBV19 and TRBJ1-5 provide the parts outside the CDR3, is DGGITQSPKYLFRKEGQNVTLSCEQNLNHDAMYWYRQDPGQGLRLIYYSQIVNDFQKGDIAEGYSVSREKKESFPLTVTSAQKNPTAFYLCASSARGTGPQPQHFGDGTRLSIL.

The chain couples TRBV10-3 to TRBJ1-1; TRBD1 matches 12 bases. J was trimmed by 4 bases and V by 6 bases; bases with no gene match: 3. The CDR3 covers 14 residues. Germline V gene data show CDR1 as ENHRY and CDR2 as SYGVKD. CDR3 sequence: CAIRGQGASTEAFF. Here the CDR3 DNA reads TGTGCCATCAGGGGACAGGGGGCGAGCACTGAAGCTTTCTTT.

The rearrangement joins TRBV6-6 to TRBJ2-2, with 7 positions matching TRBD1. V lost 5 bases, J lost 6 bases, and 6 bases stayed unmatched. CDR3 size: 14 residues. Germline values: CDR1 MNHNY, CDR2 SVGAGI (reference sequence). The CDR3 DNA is TGTGCCAGCAGTCGGGACAGCTCCCCCGGGGAGCTGTTTTTT. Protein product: CASSRDSSPGELFF.

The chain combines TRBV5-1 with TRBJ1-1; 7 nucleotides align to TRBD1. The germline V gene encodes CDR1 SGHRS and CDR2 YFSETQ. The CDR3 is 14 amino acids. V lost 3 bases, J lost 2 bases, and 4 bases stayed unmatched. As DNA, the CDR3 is TGCGCCAGCAGCTCTCGACAGGGAAACACTGAAGCTTTCTTT. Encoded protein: CASSSRQGNTEAFF.

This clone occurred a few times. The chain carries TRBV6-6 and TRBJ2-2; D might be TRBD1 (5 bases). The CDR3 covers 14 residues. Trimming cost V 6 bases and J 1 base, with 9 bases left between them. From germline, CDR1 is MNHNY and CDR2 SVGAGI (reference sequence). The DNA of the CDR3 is TGTGCCAGCAGGCTAGGACAGAACACCGGGGAGCTGTTTTTT. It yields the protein CASRLGQNTGELFF.

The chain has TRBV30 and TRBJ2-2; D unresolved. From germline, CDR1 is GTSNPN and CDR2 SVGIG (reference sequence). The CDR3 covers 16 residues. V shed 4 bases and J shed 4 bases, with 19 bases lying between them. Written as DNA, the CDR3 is TGTGCCTGGACCCCCTTGTCGGATTATGTCACCGGGGAGCTGTTTTTT. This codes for CAWTPLSDYVTGELFF.

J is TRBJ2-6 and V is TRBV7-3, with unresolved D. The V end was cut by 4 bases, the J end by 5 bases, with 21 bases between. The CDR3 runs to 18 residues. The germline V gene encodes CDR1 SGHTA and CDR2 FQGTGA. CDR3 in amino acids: CASSSVSRLQSRANVLTF. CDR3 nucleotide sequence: TGTGCCAGCAGCTCTGTTTCACGCTTACAAAGTCGGGCCAACGTCCTGACTTTC.

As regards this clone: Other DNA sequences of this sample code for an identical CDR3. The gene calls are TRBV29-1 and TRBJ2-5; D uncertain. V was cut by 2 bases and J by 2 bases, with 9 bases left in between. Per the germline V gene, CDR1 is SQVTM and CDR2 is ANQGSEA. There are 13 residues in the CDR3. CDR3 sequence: CSVERRLQETQYF. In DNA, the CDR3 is TGCAGCGTTGAAAGGCGGTTACAAGAGACCCAGTACTTC.

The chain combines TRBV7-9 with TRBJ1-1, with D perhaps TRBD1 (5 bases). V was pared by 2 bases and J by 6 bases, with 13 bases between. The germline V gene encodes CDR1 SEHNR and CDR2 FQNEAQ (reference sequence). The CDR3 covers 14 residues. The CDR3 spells CASSLTQGTSEAFF. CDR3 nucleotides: TGTGCCAGCAGCTTAACTCAGGGCACGTCTGAAGCTTTCTTT.

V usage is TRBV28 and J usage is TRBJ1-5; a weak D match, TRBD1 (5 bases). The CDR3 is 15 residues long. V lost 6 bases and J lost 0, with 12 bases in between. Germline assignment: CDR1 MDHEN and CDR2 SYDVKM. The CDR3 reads CASRGQGDSNQPQHF. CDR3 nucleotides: TGTGCCAGCAGGGGTCAGGGAGATAGCAATCAGCCCCAGCATTTT.

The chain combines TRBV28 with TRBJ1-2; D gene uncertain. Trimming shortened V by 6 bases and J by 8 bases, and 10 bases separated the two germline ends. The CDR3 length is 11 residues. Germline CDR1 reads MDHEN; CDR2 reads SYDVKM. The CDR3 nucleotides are TGTGCCAGCAGCCGAAGGTTAGGCTACACCTTC. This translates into CASSRRLGYTF.

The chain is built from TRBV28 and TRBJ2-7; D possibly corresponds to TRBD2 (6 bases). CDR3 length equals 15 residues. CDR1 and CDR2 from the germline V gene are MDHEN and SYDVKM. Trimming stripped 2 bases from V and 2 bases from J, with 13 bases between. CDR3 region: CASSLPGTQAYEQYF. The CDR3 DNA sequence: TGTGCCAGCAGTTTACCCGGGACTCAGGCCTACGAGCAGTACTTC.

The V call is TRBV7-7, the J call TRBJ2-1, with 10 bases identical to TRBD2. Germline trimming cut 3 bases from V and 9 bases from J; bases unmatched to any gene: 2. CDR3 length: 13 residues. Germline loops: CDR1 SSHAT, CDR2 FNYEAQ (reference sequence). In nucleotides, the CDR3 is TGTGCCAGCAGCTTTGCTAGCGGGGGTGAGCAGTTCTTC. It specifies CASSFASGGEQFF.

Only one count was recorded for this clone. This CDR3 reads CASSVQGGPYEQYF. As DNA, the CDR3 is TGTGCCAGCAGTGTACAGGGGGGTCCCTACGAGCAGTACTTC. The chain has TRBV6-5 and TRBJ2-7; 8 bases agree with TRBD1. The CDR3 is 14 amino acids. Germline assignment: CDR1 MNHEY and CDR2 SVGAGI. With V trimmed by 5 bases and J by 2 bases, 5 bases remained unmatched.

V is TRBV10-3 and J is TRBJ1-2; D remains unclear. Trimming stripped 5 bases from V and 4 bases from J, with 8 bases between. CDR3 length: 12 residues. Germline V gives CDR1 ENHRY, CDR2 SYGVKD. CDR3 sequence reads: CAISYAGYGYTF. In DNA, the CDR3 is TGTGCCATCAGTTACGCTGGCTATGGCTACACCTTC.

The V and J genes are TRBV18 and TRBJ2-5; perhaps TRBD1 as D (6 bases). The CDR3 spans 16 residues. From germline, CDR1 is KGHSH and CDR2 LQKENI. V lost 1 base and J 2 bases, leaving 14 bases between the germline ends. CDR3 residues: CASSPRVGASQETQYF. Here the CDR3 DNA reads TGTGCCAGCTCACCACGGGTGGGGGCATCTCAAGAGACCCAGTACTTC. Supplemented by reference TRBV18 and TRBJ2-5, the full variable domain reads NAGVMQNPRHLVRRRGQEARLRCSPMKGHSHVYWYRQLPEEGLKFMVYLQKENIIDESGMPKERFSAEFPKEGPSILRIQQVVRGDSAAYFCASSPRVGASQETQYFGPGTRLLVL.

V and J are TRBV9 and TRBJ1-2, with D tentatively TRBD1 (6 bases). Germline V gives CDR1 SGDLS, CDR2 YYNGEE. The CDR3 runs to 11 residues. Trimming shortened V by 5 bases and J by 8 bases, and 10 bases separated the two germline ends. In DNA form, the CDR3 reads TGTGCCAGCAGAGGGGGGGACGGCTACACCTTC. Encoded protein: CASRGGDGYTF.

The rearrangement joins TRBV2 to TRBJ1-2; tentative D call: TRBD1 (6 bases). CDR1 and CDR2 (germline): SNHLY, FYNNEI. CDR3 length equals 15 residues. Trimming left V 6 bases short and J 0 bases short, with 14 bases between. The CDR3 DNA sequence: TGTGCCAGCAGACCTTGGACAGTAACTAACTATGGCTACACCTTC. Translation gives CASRPWTVTNYGYTF. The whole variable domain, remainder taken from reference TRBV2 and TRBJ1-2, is EPEVTQTPSHQVTQMGQEVILRCVPISNHLYFYWYRQILGQKVEFLVSFYNNEISEKSEIFDDQFSVERPDGSNFTLKIRSTKLEDSAMYFCASRPWTVTNYGYTFGSGTRLTVV.

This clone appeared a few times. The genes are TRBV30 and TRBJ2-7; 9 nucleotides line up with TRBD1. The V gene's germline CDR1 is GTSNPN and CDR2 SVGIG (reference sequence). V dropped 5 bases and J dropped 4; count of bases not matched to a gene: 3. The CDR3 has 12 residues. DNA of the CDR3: TGTGCCTGGGGGGGACAGGGTTACGAGCAGTACTTC. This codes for CAWGGQGYEQYF.

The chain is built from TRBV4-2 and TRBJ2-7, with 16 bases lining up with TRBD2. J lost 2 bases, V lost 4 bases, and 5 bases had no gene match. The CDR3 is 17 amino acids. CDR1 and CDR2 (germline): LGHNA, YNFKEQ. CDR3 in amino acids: CASSPGLAGGPPYEQYF. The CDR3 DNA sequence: TGTGCCAGCAGCCCGGGACTAGCGGGAGGGCCTCCCTACGAGCAGTACTTC.